This TCR beta chain was sequenced during a study of early stage breast cancer tumors. Findings of the study overall: Functional markers like CD4, CD8 and FOXP3 were missed in bulk sequencing.

Comments on this clone: Antigen: not known.

This CDR3 comprises 15 residues. The germline V gene encodes CDR1 SGHTA and CDR2 FQGNSA. The V end lost 4 bases, the J end lost 5 bases, and 18 bases lay between the germline ends. Generated by immunoSEQ multiplex PCR, the TCRdb table keeps only in-frame clones and is missing some. The sample has 39,000 or so clones, about two thirds seen once. What was sequenced was blood. This sequence joins TRBV7-2 and TRBJ2-7, with D possibly being TRBD2 (6 bases). This sequence originates from a person aged 45-65 years with breast cancer. CDR3 coding DNA: TGTGCCAGCAGCTATCGTGGAAGGGGCGGGGACGAGCAGTACTTC. Translating gives CASSYRGRGGDEQYF.